Below, 3 T cell receptor beta chains from the same sample are listed, as sequenced in a study of blood T cell repertoires in COVID-19. Libraries were prepared by immunoSEQ multiplex PCR; TCRdb keeps only in-frame clonotypes and omits some of them. Of fewer than 30,000 clones in the sample, 65% to 90% are singletons; the top ten hold about 25%. The specimen was peripheral blood. The receptors were gathered from a human donor in a cohort sampled during active COVID-19.

The J gene is TRBJ2-3, the V gene TRBV5-1; D perhaps matches TRBD1 (7 bases). The CDR3 contains 16 residues. With 7 bases removed from V and 2 bases from J, the gap between germline ends came to 20 bases. The V gene's germline CDR1 is SGHRS and CDR2 YFSETQ. Here the CDR3 DNA reads TGCGCCAGCTTAAGGGGCGCGGGACAGTTCACAGATACGCAGTATTTT. Translating it yields CASLRGAGQFTDTQYF.

Only one count was recorded for this clone. The chain employs TRBV4-1 and TRBJ2-1; 11 bases agree with TRBD2. The CDR3 covers 17 residues. V lost 1 base to trimming and J lost 5 bases; unmatched junction nucleotides: 7. CDR1 is MGHRA and CDR2 is YSYEKL in the germline V gene. As DNA, the CDR3 is TGCGCCAGCAGCCAAGTGCCTAGCGGGGGGCTGAACAATGAGCAGTTCTTC. Translating it yields CASSQVPSGGLNNEQFF.

The sample holds one count of this clone. J is TRBJ2-3 and V is TRBV7-9; D may be TRBD2 (7 bases). Germline CDR1 and CDR2: SEHNR and FQNEAQ (reference sequence). Deletions cut 5 bases from V and 4 bases from J, with 16 bases between. CDR3 length: 15 amino acids. The CDR3 bases are TGTGCCAGCAGCCACCCCCGGGGGGCCCCAGATACGCAGTATTTT. Its translation: CASSHPRGAPDTQYF.